Presented here are 24 T cell receptor beta chains from one specimen sequenced in a study of blood T cells in healthy people across ages (dated by TCRdb to the mid-2010s). The library was built by means of 5' RACE. The run used an Illumina HiSeq 2500. The second PCR ran for about 6 to 12 cycles and used a J-beta primer mix along with a sample-barcoded 5' primer. In-frame beta chains were kept once TCRdb had trimmed the public reads at Q25 with fastp and called clones with MiXCR. Identical CDR3 protein sequences are pooled into one entry, listed with their most common genes and DNA. This sample lists 1.5 million to 2 million distinct CDR3 sequences; around 50% were detected once. The ten largest clones add up to over 2% of the sample. The specimen sequenced was blood. These receptors were collected from a woman in her 40s in good health.

V and J are TRBV5-1 and TRBJ2-7, with D possibly being TRBD2 (6 bases). The CDR3 contains 15 residues. Between the trimmed V and J ends, which lost 4 bases and 2 bases, there was a span of 16 bases. CDR1 is SGHRS and CDR2 is YFSETQ in the germline V gene. CDR3 nucleotide sequence: TGCGCCAGCAGCGGAGATGGGGGGATAACCTACGAGCAGTACTTC. Encoded protein: CASSGDGGITYEQYF.

V usage is TRBV12-3 or TRBV12-4 and J usage is TRBJ2-7; 7 nucleotides line up with TRBD1. With 7 bases clipped from V and 3 bases from J, the junction kept 9 bases outside the gene matches. The CDR3 extends over 14 amino acids. The CDR3 nucleotides read TGTGCCAGCACTGAGACAGGGACCCTCTACGAGCAGTACTTC. Protein sequence: CASTETGTLYEQYF.

As concerns this clonotype: No conserved phenylalanine or tryptophan ends this CDR3, so it is likely a read error. This chain uses TRBV20-1 with TRBJ1-5; TRBD1 is a possible D gene (6 bases). Germline lookup yields CDR1 DFQATT and CDR2 SNEGSKA (reference sequence). Trimming shortened V by 3 bases and J by 0 bases, and 15 bases separated the two germline ends. The CDR3 sequence is 16 residues long. The CDR3 coding sequence is TGCAGTGCTAGGTCGGGGGGCCCCAATAGCAATCAGCCCCAGCATTTG. This gives the protein CSARSGGPNSNQPQHL.

The CDR3 spells CSAKEGLAGGQDTQYF. CDR3 bases: TGCAGTGCCAAGGAGGGACTAGCGGGGGGTCAGGATACGCAGTATTTT. This chain links TRBV20-1 with TRBJ2-3; 15 nucleotides match TRBD2. This CDR3 is 16 amino acids long. The germline gives CDR1 DFQATT, CDR2 SNEGSKA (reference sequence). V lost 6 bases to trimming and J lost 6 bases; unmatched junction nucleotides: 10.

The chain is built from TRBV27 and TRBJ2-7; 9 nucleotides align to TRBD2. The CDR3 runs to 17 residues. Trimming cost V 0 bases and J 7 bases; bases outside gene matches: 13. The germline V gene has CDR1 MNHEY and CDR2 SMNVEV (reference sequence). CDR3 in amino acids: CASSLSTLAGSMFEQYF. DNA for the CDR3: TGTGCCAGCAGTTTATCTACCCTAGCGGGGTCTATGTTTGAGCAGTACTTC.

This clonotype was counted a few times. The chain recombines TRBV20-1 with TRBJ1-5; 7 positions match TRBD1. The CDR3 extends over 16 amino acids. From germline, CDR1 is DFQATT and CDR2 SNEGSKA (reference sequence). V shed 7 bases, J shed 3 bases, and the junction held 15 bases outside the gene matches. The CDR3 DNA reads as TGCAGTGTTCTGGCAGGGGGATTTACGGCCAATCAGCCCCAGCATTTT. The encoded protein is CSVLAGGFTANQPQHF.

The chain joins TRBV4-1 to TRBJ2-1, with D perhaps TRBD1 (5 bases). There are 13 residues in the CDR3. Per germline, CDR1 MGHRA and CDR2 YSYEKL. V was shortened by 3 bases and J by 9 bases, with 12 bases between the two germline ends. CDR3 nucleotide sequence: TGCGCCAGCAGCCACAGGGAATTTACTGAGCAGTTCTTC. It translates to CASSHREFTEQFF.

The chain links TRBV7-2 to TRBJ2-6; 7 bases line up with TRBD1. With V trimmed by 5 bases and J by 2 bases, 3 bases remained unmatched. Per germline, CDR1 SGHTA and CDR2 FQGNSA. CDR3 length: 15 residues. The CDR3 reads CASSQGDPGANVLTF. The CDR3, as DNA: TGTGCCAGCAGCCAGGGGGATCCTGGGGCCAACGTCCTGACTTTC. Looking up the rest from reference TRBV7-2 and TRBJ2-6 gives the full variable domain: GAGVSQSPSNKVTEKGKDVELRCDPISGHTALYWYRQSLGQGLEFLIYFQGNSAPDKSGLPSDRFSAERTGGSVSTLTIQRTQQEDSAVYLCASSQGDPGANVLTFGAGSRLTVL.

The chain has TRBV9 and TRBJ2-1; 8 nucleotides agree with TRBD2. In germline, CDR1 is SGDLS, CDR2 YYNGEE. Unmatched junction bases numbered 7, after V lost 0 bases and J lost 5 bases. The CDR3 length is 16 residues. The CDR3 reads CASSVGLTGGHNEQFF. The CDR3 DNA reads as TGTGCCAGCAGCGTAGGGTTGACGGGGGGGCACAATGAGCAGTTCTTC.

This clonotype was recorded a few times. The CDR3 sequence is CSARDVRLAGANEQFF. DNA for the CDR3: TGCAGTGCTAGAGATGTAAGGCTAGCGGGTGCGAATGAGCAGTTCTTC. V gene TRBV20-1 combines with J gene TRBJ2-1; TRBD2 matches 8 bases. The CDR3 runs to 16 residues. Germline lookup yields CDR1 DFQATT and CDR2 SNEGSKA (reference sequence). Trimming took 0 bases from V and 7 from J; bases not matched to a gene: 11.

This clonotype was seen more than once but under ten times. This chain connects TRBV6-5 to TRBJ2-7; D assignment may be TRBD1 or TRBD2 (5 bases each). Per the germline V gene, CDR1 is MNHEY and CDR2 is SVGAGI. CDR3 length: 15 amino acids. Deletions cut 6 bases from V and 2 bases from J, with 17 bases between. The CDR3 region has the DNA TGTGCCAGCAGCCGGAAGGGGACGGAAGCCTACGAGCAGTACTTC. Protein: CASSRKGTEAYEQYF.

V gene TRBV7-2 combines with J gene TRBJ1-2; a weak D match, TRBD1 (5 bases). This CDR3 has 14 residues. Trimming shortened V by 4 bases and J by 6 bases, and 15 bases separated the two germline ends. Germline CDR1 is SGHTA and CDR2 is FQGNSA. The CDR3 here is CASSSHRAGDGYTF. The DNA for the CDR3 is TGTGCCAGCAGCTCCCATCGAGCGGGGGATGGCTACACCTTC.

V usage is TRBV6-5 and J usage is TRBJ2-5; 10 bases line up with TRBD1. The CDR3 runs 16 residues. V shed 8 bases, J shed 4 bases, and the junction held 13 bases outside the gene matches. Per germline, CDR1 MNHEY and CDR2 SVGAGI. The DNA of the CDR3 is TGTGCCAGCGCGTTGCTCGGGACAGGGGTTGGAGAGACCCAGTACTTC. It specifies CASALLGTGVGETQYF.

This clonotype appeared a single time. Just one base apart from a much larger clone, this may be a read error. V is TRBV2 and J is TRBJ1-5; D may be TRBD1 (5 bases). V gave up 8 bases and J gave up 5 bases, with 7 bases separating them. The CDR3 sequence is 11 residues long. From germline, CDR1 is SNHLY and CDR2 FYNNEI. In DNA form, the CDR3 reads TGTGCCAGCGGGGGGGATCAGCCCCAGCATTTT. It codes for CASGGDQPQHF.

The chain recombines TRBV20-1 with TRBJ2-4, with D unclear. The J call may be faulty, since TRBJ2-7 better matches the DNA end. The length of the CDR3 is 14 residues. Germline V lookup: CDR1 DFQATT, CDR2 SNEGSKA (reference sequence). CDR3 residues: CSARSTGFTYEQYF. CDR3 bases: TGCAGTGCTAGAAGTACGGGTTTCACCTACGAGCAGTACTTC.

This clonotype came up once. V is TRBV7-9 and J is TRBJ2-3, with 13 bases that match TRBD2. V was clipped by 5 bases and J by 5 bases; unmatched bases: 13. The CDR3 has 18 amino acids. In germline, CDR1 is SEHNR, CDR2 FQNEAQ (reference sequence). The CDR3 protein is CASSQPLWTSGGVDTQYF. The CDR3 DNA is TGTGCCAGCAGCCAACCTTTATGGACTAGCGGGGGCGTAGATACGCAGTATTTT.

This clonotype was counted between two and nine times. V and J are TRBV6-5 and TRBJ2-7; possible D gene TRBD2, 5 bases. Germline CDR1 MNHEY, CDR2 SVGAGI. Trimming stripped 0 bases from V and 5 bases from J, with 11 bases between. The CDR3 is 14 residues long. CDR3 sequence reads: CASSYSAGVHEQYF. CDR3 sequence (DNA): TGTGCCAGCAGTTACTCTGCCGGGGTTCACGAGCAGTACTTC.

The table lists this clonotype with a few counts. The chain couples TRBV6-2 or TRBV6-3 to TRBJ1-1; D ambiguous. The germline V and J ends were trimmed by 2 bases and 1 base, with 8 bases remaining between them. Germline V gives CDR1 MNHEY, CDR2 SVGEGT. There are 14 residues in the CDR3. This chain's CDR3 is CASSYPRSNTEAFF. CDR3 in DNA: TGTGCCAGCAGTTACCCCAGGTCGAACACTGAAGCTTTCTTT.

As concerns this clonotype: Relative to the germline gene, one junction end is altered; a read error may explain this. The chain is built from TRBV2 and TRBJ2-3; maybe TRBD1 (5 bases). CDR3 size: 15 residues. Germline V gene data show CDR1 as SNHLY and CDR2 as FYNNEI. CDR3 DNA: TGTACCAGCAGGCCCCAGGGATCTCGCACAGATACGCAGTATTTT. It specifies CTSRPQGSRTDTQYF. The entire variable domain, with the rest obtained from reference TRBV2 and TRBJ2-3, is as follows: EPEVTQTPSHQVTQMGQEVILRCVPISNHLYFYWYRQILGQKVEFLVSFYNNEISEKSEIFDDQFSVERPDGSNFTLKIRSTKLEDSAMYFCTSRPQGSRTDTQYFGPGTRLTVL.

This sequence joins TRBV28 and TRBJ1-4; maybe TRBD1 (5 bases). This CDR3 comprises 15 residues. CDR1 and CDR2 from the germline V gene are MDHEN and SYDVKM. V lost 1 base, J lost 7 bases, and 13 bases lay in between. CDR3 residues: CASSLLGTRGEKLFF. In DNA, the CDR3 is TGTGCCAGCAGTTTATTGGGTACAAGGGGTGAAAAACTGTTTTTT.

V gene TRBV4-1 combines with J gene TRBJ1-1; D is undetermined. This CDR3 spans 13 amino acids. The V and J ends lost 1 base and 6 bases respectively, with 9 bases between them. CDR1 and CDR2 from the germline V gene are MGHRA and YSYEKL. Here the CDR3 DNA reads TGCGCCAGCAGCCAAGCAAATATCCCTGAAGCTTTCTTT. Protein sequence: CASSQANIPEAFF.

There are a few counts of this clonotype. The gene calls are TRBV20-1 and TRBJ1-6, with TRBD1 identical over 10 bases. With 8 bases clipped from V and 9 bases from J, the junction kept 7 bases outside the gene matches. Germline CDR1 DFQATT, CDR2 SNEGSKA (reference sequence). The CDR3 sequence is 13 residues long. In DNA form, the CDR3 reads TGCAGTCTACCGGGACAGGGGTTTTCACCCCTCCACTTT. Amino acids: CSLPGQGFSPLHF.

The chain uses TRBV29-1 and TRBJ1-2; no firm D call. V was cut by 7 bases and J by 5 bases, with 11 bases left in between. Germline assignment: CDR1 SQVTM and CDR2 ANQGSEA. This CDR3 comprises 11 residues. CDR3 DNA sequence: TGCAGCGCCGGGGAGAGATATGGCTACACCTTC. Its translation is CSAGERYGYTF.

J is TRBJ2-1 and V is TRBV20-1; the D gene is possibly TRBD1 (5 bases). The CDR3 contains 15 residues. Trimming took off 4 bases at V and 0 bases at J, with 13 bases between the two ends. The germline V gene has CDR1 DFQATT and CDR2 SNEGSKA (reference sequence). In DNA, the CDR3 is TGCAGTGCTACTTGGGGCCACAGCTCCTACAATGAGCAGTTCTTC. This codes for CSATWGHSSYNEQFF.